These 22 T cell receptor beta chains originate from one sample sequenced in a study of CD8 T cells in ankylosing spondylitis. Their cognate antigens are unknown. TCRdb re-called the 5' RACE reads through MiXCR, storing one row per CDR3 protein. The data show approximately 520,000 distinct CDR3 sequences, with approximately 5% seen just once and under 4.5% held by the top ten. General study points: Blood from ankylosing spondylitis patients appeared to carry a characteristic roughly 8-variant TCR beta motif.

Input material: blood, either unsorted or a sorted T cell fraction (not recorded which). The receptor source for this set is a male donor with ankylosing spondylitis.

This clonotype turned up a few times. The chain couples TRBV7-8 to TRBJ2-5; 9 positions match TRBD2. With 3 bases clipped from V and 3 bases from J, the junction kept 5 bases outside the gene matches. In germline, CDR1 is SGHVS, CDR2 FQNEAQ. This CDR3 has 15 residues. The CDR3 loop reads CASSFSRGGEETQYF. For the CDR3, the DNA is TGTGCCAGCAGCTTTTCCCGCGGGGGGGAAGAGACCCAGTACTTC.

In this sample, this clonotype turned up many times. The gene calls are TRBV2 and TRBJ1-6; D is perhaps TRBD1 (5 bases). CDR3 length equals 16 residues. The germline CDR1 and CDR2 sequences are SNHLY and FYNNEI. Trimming shortened V by 4 bases and J by 3 bases, and 13 bases separated the two germline ends. CDR3 DNA: TGTGCCAGCAGTGTTCTCGGGACGGACTATAATTCACCCCTCCACTTT. This codes for CASSVLGTDYNSPLHF.

There are many counts of this clonotype. The rearrangement links TRBV20-1 to TRBJ2-1; no reliable D call. Trimming removed 0 bases from V and 8 bases from J, with 8 bases in between. Germline assignment: CDR1 DFQATT and CDR2 SNEGSKA (reference sequence). The CDR3 totals 12 residues. CDR3 loop: CSAREGMDEQFF. For the CDR3, the DNA is TGCAGTGCTAGAGAGGGGATGGATGAGCAGTTCTTC.

Ten or more counts support this clonotype. The chain recombines TRBV29-1 with TRBJ2-7; D is undetermined. Germline V lookup: CDR1 SQVTM, CDR2 ANQGSEA. Between the trimmed V and J ends, which lost 5 bases and 1 base, there was a span of 12 bases. The CDR3 is 13 amino acids. The CDR3 loop reads CSVKIGPSYEQYF. CDR3 bases: TGCAGCGTTAAAATAGGCCCTTCCTACGAGCAGTACTTC.

This clonotype occurred many times. The CDR3: CSAQKSGMYNEQFF. The CDR3 DNA is TGCAGTGCTCAAAAAAGTGGCATGTACAATGAGCAGTTCTTC. The V gene is TRBV20-1, the J gene TRBJ2-1, with unresolved D. The germline CDR1 and CDR2 sequences are DFQATT and SNEGSKA (reference sequence). The CDR3 contains 14 residues. Trimming pared 5 bases from V and 4 bases from J, leaving 15 bases between.

This clonotype has at least ten counts. The V call is TRBV20-1, the J call TRBJ2-5; 14 bases are a match to TRBD2. Germline V gives CDR1 DFQATT, CDR2 SNEGSKA (reference sequence). The CDR3 has 13 amino acids. Trimming removed 5 bases from V and 6 bases from J; junction bases left unmatched: 2. Here the CDR3 reads CSAGTSGSKTQYF. The CDR3 nucleotides read TGCAGTGCTGGGACTAGCGGGAGTAAGACCCAGTACTTC.

In this sample, this clonotype turned up many times. The chain has TRBV5-6 and TRBJ2-1; 7 bases are a match to TRBD2. The J segment lost 5 bases and the V segment lost 1 base, leaving 6 bases of the junction unmatched. CDR3 length equals 15 residues. Germline values: CDR1 SGHDT, CDR2 YYEEEE. CDR3 loop: CASSLPGTKDNEQFF. DNA for the CDR3: TGTGCCAGCAGCTTGCCCGGGACTAAGGACAATGAGCAGTTCTTC. Complete variable domain (other parts from reference TRBV5-6 and TRBJ2-1): DAGVTQSPTHLIKTRGQQVTLRCSPKSGHDTVSWYQQALGQGPQFIFQYYEEEERQRGNFPDRFSGHQFPNYSSELNVNALLLGDSALYLCASSLPGTKDNEQFFGPGTRLTVL.

This clonotype was picked up many times. This sequence joins TRBV5-1 and TRBJ2-3, with 9 positions matching TRBD2. Per the germline V gene, CDR1 is SGHRS and CDR2 is YFSETQ. The CDR3 is 15 amino acids. The junction had 10 bases not matched to a gene; V was cut back by 7 bases and J by 4 bases. The CDR3 spells CASCLAGNLADTQYF. CDR3 bases: TGCGCCAGCTGCCTAGCGGGAAATTTGGCAGATACGCAGTATTTT.

At least ten counts were recorded for this clonotype. The chain uses TRBV6-1 and TRBJ1-1; D might be TRBD1 (5 bases). Germline V lookup: CDR1 MNHNS, CDR2 SASEGT. V lost 8 bases, J lost 0 bases, and 25 bases lay in between. This CDR3 has 18 residues. Here the CDR3 reads CASQWAFRRTGVNTEAFF. DNA for the CDR3: TGTGCCAGCCAGTGGGCCTTCCGACGAACAGGAGTGAACACTGAAGCTTTCTTT.

This clonotype was seen repeatedly, ten times or more. The chain combines TRBV7-2 with TRBJ1-1; D is unclear. Trimming stripped 3 bases from V and 5 bases from J, with 10 bases between. The CDR3 covers 13 residues. Germline V gives CDR1 SGHTA, CDR2 FQGNSA. The CDR3 here is CASSLNGKTEAFF. The CDR3 bases are TGTGCCAGCAGCTTGAACGGCAAAACTGAAGCTTTCTTT.

Many counts were recorded for this clonotype. The genes are TRBV20-1 and TRBJ2-3; 7 bases agree with TRBD2. The CDR3 loop spans 14 amino acids. Germline V gene lookup returns CDR1 DFQATT and CDR2 SNEGSKA (reference sequence). J was trimmed by 1 base and V by 1 base; bases with no gene match: 2. The CDR3 DNA reads as TGCAGTGCTAGAGCGGCGGGGGGCACAGATACGCAGTATTTT. It is translated as CSARAAGGTDTQYF.

The V call is TRBV29-1, the J call TRBJ2-3; D may be TRBD2 (5 bases). The CDR3 covers 13 residues. Trimming pared 7 bases from V and 2 bases from J, leaving 13 bases between. The germline CDR1 and CDR2 sequences are SQVTM and ANQGSEA. The CDR3 nucleotides read TGCAGCGGAGTCCCGGGGAACACAGATACGCAGTATTTT. Translating gives CSGVPGNTDTQYF.

This clonotype was detected a few times. The rearrangement uses TRBV13 and TRBJ2-2, with TRBD1 matching over 9 bases. V lost 3 bases and J lost 1; bases outside the gene matches: 6. Per germline, CDR1 PRHDT and CDR2 FYEKMQ (reference sequence). This CDR3 comprises 17 residues. In DNA form, the CDR3 reads TGTGCCAGCAGCTTTAAAACAGGGGGCCTGAACACCGGGGAGCTGTTTTTT. Its protein product is CASSFKTGGLNTGELFF.

This clonotype has ten or more counts. The CDR3 loop reads CASRERELSYEQYF. The CDR3 bases are TGTGCCAGCAGAGAGCGGGAGCTCTCCTACGAGCAGTACTTC. V usage is TRBV12-3 or TRBV12-4 and J usage is TRBJ2-7; 8 nucleotides line up with TRBD2. The CDR3 is 14 amino acids. V was pared by 6 bases and J by 0 bases, with 4 bases of the junction left unmatched.

This clonotype was recorded at least ten times. The chain is built from TRBV7-2 and TRBJ2-1, with D maybe TRBD2 (5 bases). Trimming shortened V by 5 bases and J by 2 bases, and 16 bases separated the two germline ends. Germline V lookup: CDR1 SGHTA, CDR2 FQGNSA. The CDR3 sequence is 16 residues long. CDR3 amino acids: CASSRGFRIAYNEQFF. The CDR3 DNA reads TGTGCCAGCAGCCGGGGATTCCGGATCGCCTACAATGAGCAGTTCTTC.

This clonotype was seen many times. The CDR3 coding sequence is TGCGCCAGCAGCTCCTCAGGGACGGGGACTGGCTATGGCTACACCTTC. The encoded protein is CASSSSGTGTGYGYTF. The chain uses TRBV5-1 and TRBJ1-2, with D perhaps matching TRBD1 (5 bases). This CDR3 has 16 residues. V lost 3 bases and J lost 4, with 19 bases in between. CDR1 is SGHRS, CDR2 YFSETQ, per germline.

Ten or more counts support this clonotype. V usage is TRBV7-2 and J usage is TRBJ2-2; TRBD1 aligns across 8 bases. J lost 4 bases, V lost 5 bases, and 3 bases had no gene match. There are 14 residues in the CDR3. Germline lookup yields CDR1 SGHTA and CDR2 FQGNSA. CDR3 residues: CASSNRGSTGELFF. CDR3 DNA: TGTGCCAGCAGCAACAGGGGGTCCACCGGGGAGCTGTTTTTT.

This clonotype appeared many times. The chain combines TRBV4-3 with TRBJ1-6, with 9 bases aligning to TRBD1. Germline CDR1 is LGHNA and CDR2 is YSLEER. V was pared by 0 bases and J by 7 bases, with 7 bases of the junction left unmatched. This CDR3 is 17 amino acids long. CDR3 DNA sequence: TGCGCCAGCAGCCAAGATGCTCTAGGACAGGGGAATTCACCCCTCCACTTT. Its translation: CASSQDALGQGNSPLHF.

This clonotype was observed at least ten times. The chain is built from TRBV24-1 and TRBJ2-3; the match to TRBD2 covers 7 bases. CDR1 and CDR2 from the germline V gene are KGHDR and SFDVKD. V lost 1 base to trimming and J lost 3 bases; unmatched junction nucleotides: 6. CDR3 size: 16 residues. The DNA of the CDR3 is TGTGCCACCAGTGATTTTTTGCGGGAGAAAACAGATACGCAGTATTTT. It yields the protein CATSDFLREKTDTQYF.

As for this clonotype: A much larger clone sits a single nucleotide away, making a read error possible. V gene TRBV20-1 combines with J gene TRBJ2-7; D assignment may be TRBD1 or TRBD2 (5 bases each). The germline V and J ends were trimmed by 6 bases and 2 bases, with 14 bases remaining between them. The CDR3 is 13 residues long. The V gene's germline CDR1 is DFQATT and CDR2 SNEGSKA (reference sequence). Here the CDR3 DNA reads TGCAGTGCCCGGGACCTTGGGCCCTACGAGCAGTACGTC. As protein: CSARDLGPYEQYV.

This clonotype was observed many times. The genes are TRBV12-3 or TRBV12-4 and TRBJ2-7; 9 nucleotides match TRBD1. V trimming: 6 bases; J trimming: 3 bases; junction bases outside the gene matches: 12. The CDR3 runs to 16 residues. CDR3 nucleotides: TGTGCCAGCAGCCCAACAGGGGGCGCAGTAAGCTACGAGCAGTACTTC. Protein product: CASSPTGGAVSYEQYF.

The table lists this clonotype with many counts. This chain links TRBV29-1 with TRBJ2-7; D gene uncertain. V was clipped by 4 bases and J by 5 bases, with 15 bases between them. The length of the CDR3 is 13 residues. CDR1 SQVTM and CDR2 ANQGSEA come from the germline V gene. CDR3 nucleotide sequence: TGCAGCGTTGGCCACCGCCTGAGACACGAGCAGTACTTC. Translated: CSVGHRLRHEQYF.